The clone carrying this T cell receptor beta chain has ten or more counts. This entry belongs to a study of spatial heterogeneity in lung cancer. The time point here: sample taken at primary tumor resection. Individual TCR cDNA molecules each bore their own unique molecular identifier. TCRdb independently ran MiXCR on the 5' RACE reads; one entry per CDR3 protein. The sample shows tens of thousands of distinct CDR3 sequences, roughly an eighth of them seen only once. Germline lookup yields CDR1 SGHVS and CDR2 FNYEAQ. This CDR3 has 15 residues. V trimming: 6 bases; J trimming: 6 bases; junction bases outside the gene matches: 8.

This TCR derives from a male donor with early-stage non-small cell lung cancer. V gene TRBV7-6 combines with J gene TRBJ2-3, with 11 nucleotides matching TRBD2. The source was PBMCs, collected at surgery. CDR3 nucleotides: TGTGCCAGCAGACCACTAGCGGGAGATTCGGATACGCAGTATTTT. This encodes CASRPLAGDSDTQYF.